The source of this TCR beta chain is a study of shared clonotypes between healthy human individuals. Study findings and constraints: A limitation of the genetic and exposure-history diversity represented arose from few donors.

This table comes from immunoSEQ multiplex PCR, and its TCRdb copy is limited to in-frame clones, with some not included. The top ten clones hold around 12% of a sample with about 490,000 clones, around 73% of them seen once. V was clipped by 5 bases and J by 1 base, with 12 bases between them. CDR3 length equals 14 residues. Germline CDR1 and CDR2: SGHNT and YYREEE (reference sequence). For this clone: Its target is not known.

J is TRBJ1-1 and V is TRBV5-4; D may be TRBD1 (5 bases). The TCR was taken from a woman in her forties in good health. Some clones in this sample may be carry-over from other donors' samples. Sequenced: PBMCs. The CDR3 bases are TGTGCCAGCAGGATGGGCAGGGAGAACACTGAAGCTTTCTTT. Its protein is CASRMGRENTEAFF.